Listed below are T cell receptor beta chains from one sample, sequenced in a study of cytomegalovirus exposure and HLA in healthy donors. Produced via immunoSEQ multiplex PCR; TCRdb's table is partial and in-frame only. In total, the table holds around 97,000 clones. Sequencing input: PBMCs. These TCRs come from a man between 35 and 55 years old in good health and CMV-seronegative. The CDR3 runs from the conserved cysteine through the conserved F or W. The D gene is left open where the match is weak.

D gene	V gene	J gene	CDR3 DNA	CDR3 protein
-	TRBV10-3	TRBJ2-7	TGTGCCATCACCCCGGGCGGGGGGACAGCCATATACGAGCAGTACTTC	CAITPGGGTAIYEQYF
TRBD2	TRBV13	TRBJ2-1	TGTGCCAGCAGCTTGGGGGGGTGGGGGATCTCCTACAATGAGCAGTTCTTC	CASSLGGWGISYNEQFF
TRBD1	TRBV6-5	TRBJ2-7	TGTGCCAGCAGTTACTCGGGGACAGGGGGCCCCTACGAGCAGTACTTC	CASSYSGTGGPYEQYF
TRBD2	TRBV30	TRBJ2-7	TGTGCCTGGAGTGTATCGGGGGGGCCCTACGAGCAGTACTTC	CAWSVSGGPYEQYF
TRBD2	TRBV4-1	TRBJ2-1	TGCGCCAGCAGCCAAGGGGACTATTACAATGAGCAGTTCTTC	CASSQGDYYNEQFF
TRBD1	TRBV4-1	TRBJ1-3	TGCGCCAGCAGCCTAAGGGGGACAGGGGAGGGTGGAAACACCATATATTTT	CASSLRGTGEGGNTIYF
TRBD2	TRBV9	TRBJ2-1	TGTGCCAGCAGCGTAGAGCGGGGGGGAGTATACAATGAGCAGTTCTTC	CASSVERGGVYNEQFF
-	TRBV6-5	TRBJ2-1	TGTGCCAGCAGTTACATGCTGAGTATAAATGAGCAGTTCTTC	CASSYMLSINEQFF
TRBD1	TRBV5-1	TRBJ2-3	TGCGCCAGCAGCCCTGGACAGGGCGGGACAGATACGCAGTATTTT	CASSPGQGGTDTQYF
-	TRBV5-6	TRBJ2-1	TGTGCCAGCAGCTTGGGCACGGGGAGCTCCTACAATGAGCAGTTCTTC	CASSLGTGSSYNEQFF
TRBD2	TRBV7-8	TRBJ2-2	TGTGCCAGCAGCGGGCTCGAACTAGCGGGAGGAAGAACCGGGGAGCTGTTTTTT	CASSGLELAGGRTGELFF
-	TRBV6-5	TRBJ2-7	TGTGCCAGCAGTTATTACCCCCCATCTAGCGAAGGCGAGCAGTACTTC	CASSYYPPSSEGEQYF
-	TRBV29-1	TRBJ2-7	TGCAGCGTCCACTCGAGCTCCTACGAGCAGTACTTC	CSVHSSSYEQYF
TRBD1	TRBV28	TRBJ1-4	TGTGCCAGCAGCGGACAGGGTCTTGGAACTAATGAAAAACTGTTTTTT	CASSGQGLGTNEKLFF
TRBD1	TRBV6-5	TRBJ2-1	TGTGCCAGCAGGCCCGGACAGGTGGGACCCTCTGAGCAGTTCTTC	CASRPGQVGPSEQFF
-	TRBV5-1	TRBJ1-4	TGCGCCAGCAGCGGGGACTGGGGAAATGAAAAACTGTTTTTT	CASSGDWGNEKLFF
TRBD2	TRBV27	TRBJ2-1	TGTGCCAGCAGTTTAACCCCCGGACTAGGAGCCTACAATGAGCAGTTCTTC	CASSLTPGLGAYNEQFF
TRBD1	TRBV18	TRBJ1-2	TGTGCCAGCTCAGAACAGGGGCTAGACTATGGCTACACCTTC	CASSEQGLDYGYTF
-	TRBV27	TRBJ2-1	TGTGCCAGCAGTGACCCTGCTAGTTTGTCCTACAATGAGCAGTTCTTC	CASSDPASLSYNEQFF
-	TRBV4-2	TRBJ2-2	TGTGCCAGCAGCCAAGATCTAGGACAGAACACCGGGGAGCTGTTTTTT	CASSQDLGQNTGELFF
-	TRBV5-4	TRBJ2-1	TGTGCCAGCAGCTTGGATTCCGGGGGACCCTACAATGAGCAGTTCTTC	CASSLDSGGPYNEQFF
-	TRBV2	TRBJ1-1	TGTGCCAGCAGTGTGGGCATTCAGAACACTGAAGCTTTCTTT	CASSVGIQNTEAFF
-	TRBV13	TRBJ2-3	TGTGCCAGCAGCCCAAACAGTGGTAGCACAGATACGCAGTATTTT	CASSPNSGSTDTQYF
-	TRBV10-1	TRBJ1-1	TGCGCCAGCAGTGAGGTAGCCGGGACATCATTAGCTGAAGCTTTCTTT	CASSEVAGTSLAEAFF
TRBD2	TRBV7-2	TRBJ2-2	TGTGCCAGCAGTCGGGGACTAGCGGGGGGGCACACCGGGGAGCTGTTTTTT	CASSRGLAGGHTGELFF
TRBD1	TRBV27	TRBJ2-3	TGTGCCAGCAGTTTAGGACAGGGACACACAGATACGCAGTATTTT	CASSLGQGHTDTQYF
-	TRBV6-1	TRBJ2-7	TGTGCCAGCAGTGAAGAACGGGTCTCCTACGAGCAGTACTTC	CASSEERVSYEQYF
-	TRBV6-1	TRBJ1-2	TGTGCCAGCACCAGGGGAGGGGGTAACTATGGCTACACCTTC	CASTRGGGNYGYTF
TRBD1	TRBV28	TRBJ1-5	TGTGCCAGCAGATCAGGGGGCGGAGGTGCTCAGCCCCAGCATTTT	CASRSGGGGAQPQHF
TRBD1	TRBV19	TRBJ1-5	TGTGCCAGTAGTACCGGGACAGGGGAGGGTCAGCCCCAGCATTTT	CASSTGTGEGQPQHF
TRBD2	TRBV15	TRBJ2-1	TGTGCCACCAGCAGAGGGGGGGGAACTAGCGGGAGATCCTACAATGAGCAGTTCTTC	CATSRGGGTSGRSYNEQFF
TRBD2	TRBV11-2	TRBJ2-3	TGTGCCAGCAGCTTGCGGGGGGCAGGCACAGATACGCAGTATTTT	CASSLRGAGTDTQYF
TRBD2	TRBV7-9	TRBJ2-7	TGTGCCAGCATCCAGAAAGCGGGGATGCCCTACGAGCAGTACTTC	CASIQKAGMPYEQYF
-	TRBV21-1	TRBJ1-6	TGTGCCAGCAGCTCCTACAAAGGGACAGGCCCCCATTCACCCCTCCACTTT	CASSSYKGTGPHSPLHF
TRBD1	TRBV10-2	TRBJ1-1	TGCGCCAGCAGTTTAGACAGGGGGACTGAAGCTTTCTTT	CASSLDRGTEAFF
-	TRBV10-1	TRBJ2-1	TGCGCCAGCAGTGATCCTAATGTCCATGAGCAGTTCTTC	CASSDPNVHEQFF
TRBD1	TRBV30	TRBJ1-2	TGTGCCTGGAGTGTCCCGGGACAGGGAGGCTATGGCTACACCTTC	CAWSVPGQGGYGYTF
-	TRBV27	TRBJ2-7	TGTGCCAGCAGCCCGATTCAGGGATTCTACGAGCAGTACTTC	CASSPIQGFYEQYF
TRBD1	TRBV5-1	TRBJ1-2	TGCGCCAGCAGCCCGGGGGACAGCCCCTATGGCTACACCTTC	CASSPGDSPYGYTF
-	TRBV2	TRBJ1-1	TGTGCCAGCAGTGAAGCGGCAGGGGTGACTGCTGAAGCTTTCTTT	CASSEAAGVTAEAFF
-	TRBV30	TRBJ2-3	TGTGCCTGGAGCCGTACTACCTTCACAGATACGCAGTATTTT	CAWSRTTFTDTQYF
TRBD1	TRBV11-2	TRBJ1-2	TGTGCCAGCAGCCAAGACAGGGGTCATGGCTACACCTTC	CASSQDRGHGYTF
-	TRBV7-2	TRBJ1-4	TGTGCCAGCGCATTCCGGCGGGGCGGGGCTGAAAAACTGTTTTTT	CASAFRRGGAEKLFF
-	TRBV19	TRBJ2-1	TGTGCCAGTACATCCGACAGGAGCTCCTACAATGAGCAGTTCTTC	CASTSDRSSYNEQFF
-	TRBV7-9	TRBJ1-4	TGTGCCAGCAGCTCTTCCCAACAGAGGGGGAAACTGTTTTTT	CASSSSQQRGKLFF
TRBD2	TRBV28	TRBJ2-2	TGTGCCAGCAGGGGACTAGCGAGCACCGGGGAGCTGTTTTTT	CASRGLASTGELFF
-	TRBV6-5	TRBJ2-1	TGTGCCAGCAGTTACTCGGGGAGTGGAAGGCAGTTCTTC	CASSYSGSGRQFF
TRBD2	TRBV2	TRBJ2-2	TGTGCCAGCAGTGAAGCGTCGGCGAGCGGGAGTGGCGGGGAGCTGTTTTTT	CASSEASASGSGGELFF
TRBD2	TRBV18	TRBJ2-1	TGTGCCAGCTCACCTCCTAGCGGGAGCTCCTACAATGAGCAGTTCTTC	CASSPPSGSSYNEQFF
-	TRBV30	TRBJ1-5	TGTGCCTGGAGCGAACAGGGATTTGCTCAGCCCCAGCATTTT	CAWSEQGFAQPQHF
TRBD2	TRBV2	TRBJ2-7	TGTGCCAGCAGTGATTATAGCGGGGGCGCATCCTACGAGCAGTACTTC	CASSDYSGGASYEQYF
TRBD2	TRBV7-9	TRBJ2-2	TGTGCCAGCAGCGAAACTAGCGGATCGAACACCGGGGAGCTGTTTTTT	CASSETSGSNTGELFF
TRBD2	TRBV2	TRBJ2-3	TGTGCCAGCAGTGGACGCGGGAGGAGCACAGATACGCAGTATTTT	CASSGRGRSTDTQYF
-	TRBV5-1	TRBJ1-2	TGCGCCAGCAGCTTGGAGGCAGGGGCCAACTATGGCTACACCTTC	CASSLEAGANYGYTF
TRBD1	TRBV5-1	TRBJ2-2	TGCGCCAGCAGCTGGACAGGGCACACCGGGGAGCTGTTTTTT	CASSWTGHTGELFF
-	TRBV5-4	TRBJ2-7	TGTGCCAGCAGCTTGGTTGGGACACTTAGCTACGAGCAGTACTTC	CASSLVGTLSYEQYF
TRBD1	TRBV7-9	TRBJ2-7	TGTGCCAGCAGCTCGGGACAGACAAACCTCTACGAGCAGTACTTC	CASSSGQTNLYEQYF
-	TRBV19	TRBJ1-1	TGTGCCAGTAGTATAGTTTGGACAGCTTGGGACACTGAAGCTTTCTTT	CASSIVWTAWDTEAFF